This T cell receptor (beta chain) was identified during a study of blood T cells in healthy people across ages. General study points: The unknown donor CMV status may have confounded expanded clonotype changes. Naive T cell percentage and TCR beta diversity correlated strongly. Bulk PBMC profiling left naive and antigen-experienced comparisons inconclusive.

V lost 5 bases and J lost 10, with 15 bases in between. The CDR3 spans 14 residues. Germline V gene data show CDR1 as MNHNY and CDR2 as SVGAGI (reference sequence). A second roughly 6 to 11 cycle PCR used barcoded and J-beta primers. Researchers report that each sample yielded at least 2.5 million CDR3-containing paired-end reads. TCRdb fed the 5' RACE reads into MiXCR, producing one record per CDR3 protein. The sample lists about 590,000 distinct CDR3 sequences; about 30% were seen once. This clonotype has a handful of counts. As yet, its antigen is unknown. The V and J genes are TRBV6-6 and TRBJ1-6; D may be TRBD1 (5 bases). This receptor was identified in a woman at least 80 years old in good health. Input material: blood. The CDR3 DNA reads as TGTGCCAGCAGTAATAGGGGAGAGCTATCACCCCTCCACTTT. Amino acids: CASSNRGELSPLHF.